The T cell receptor (beta chain) under discussion was sequenced for a study of identical twins. Overall study findings and caveats: Out-of-frame alpha sequences common to twins exhibited an excess of low generation probability. Models underestimated TCR alpha sharing (out-of-frame) in monozygotic twins. Partial confounding of zero-insertion analyses by invariant MAIT and iNKT cells was possible. Conclusions relied on cross-sectional statistical analysis, not following the same donors.

This clonotype has ten or more counts. Its antigen is not identified. The CDR3 is 14 residues long. The ends were cut back, 0 bases at V and 6 bases at J, with 9 bases in the middle. CDR1 is MNHEY, CDR2 SVGAGI, per germline. TCRdb reprocessed the 5' RACE reads via MiXCR and lists one record per CDR3 protein. Of 350,000 to 450,000 distinct CDR3 sequences detected, less than 20% appear once; the ten largest clones hold roughly 12%. The receptor was isolated from a man between 50 and 59 years old in good health. The sequenced material came from naive T cells sorted from blood. The chain employs TRBV6-5 and TRBJ1-5; D is possibly TRBD1 (5 bases). As DNA, the CDR3 is TGTGCCAGCAGTTACTCTCCGAGGGGTCAGCCCCAGCATTTT. This sequence encodes CASSYSPRGQPQHF.